This TCR beta chain is from a study of blood T cell repertoires in COVID-19. For the study at large: The United States, Italy and Spain were the sources of the acute and convalescent COVID-19 samples.

Per the authors' pipeline: Scientists estimated how many nucleated cells there were by amplifying reference gene primers. Produced via immunoSEQ multiplex PCR; TCRdb's table is partial and in-frame only. That table gives V, J and clone size, and the DNA gave D and trimming. Counted here are roughly 230,000 clones, over 90% occurring once; the ten biggest clones make up 0.83%. Those enrolled in Seattle joined during active infection and were followed longitudinally afterward. The CDR3 is 12 amino acids. Germline V gene data show CDR1 as SGHRS and CDR2 as YFSETQ. Trimming took 1 base from V and 10 from J; bases not matched to a gene: 2.

This rearrangement joins TRBV5-1 to TRBJ1-1, with 9 bases matching TRBD1. The receptor comes from a man aged 25-40 years with COVID-19, enrolled during active disease. The sample was peripheral blood. CDR3 protein: CASSLTGGAAFF. CDR3 DNA sequence: TGCGCCAGCAGCTTGACAGGGGGCGCAGCTTTCTTT.